A single T cell receptor beta chain is shown here with its context. No cognate antigen has been identified for it. One base away there is no much larger clone; base qualities are not given. From the cysteine up to the phenylalanine, the CDR3 has a length of 14 residues. Only the CDR3 portion is preserved as DNA: 42 bases, with reading frame beginning at the first base. The germline V gene (reference sequence) supplies CDR1 SSHAT and CDR2 FNYEAQ. V drops 5 bases and J drops 9 bases, leaving 16 bases in between. The source of the sample is a study of identical twins listed by TCRdb under 2016. About the study as a whole: The study deep-sequenced TCR alpha and beta repertoires from monozygotic twins, unrelated adults of various ages and cord blood to test whether fetal clonotypes persist. To rule out contamination, replicate twin experiments were performed at different times with different library preparation protocols. Points the paper makes about the study in general: Invariant T cells such as MAIT and iNKT could partly confound zero-insertion analyses, although diverse VJ usage argued against such confounding for most clonotypes. Fewer insertions were carried by abundant cord blood beta clonotypes; a weaker similar trend was observed in young adult naive repertoires, while no such trend was observed in memory repertoires. Because the same donors could not be followed over many years, conclusions were based on cross-sectional statistical analysis. In monozygotic twins, recombination models systematically underestimated out-of-frame TCR alpha sharing, but the models matched the sharing seen between unrelated individuals. Excess twin sharing in beta out-of-frame sequences was weaker because fewer shared sequences lowered the signal-to-noise ratio. Compared with coincidental sharing between unrelated individuals, out-of-frame TCR alpha sequences shared between twins had an excess of sequences with low generation probability.

The library was generated by 5' RACE. Sequencer: Illumina HiSeq 2000. Template switching added a universal primer binding site, and the final cDNA carried a unique molecular identifier that allowed TCR cDNA molecules to be counted accurately. First-strand cDNA for TCR alpha and beta chains was synthesized from specific primers in the conserved constant-segment region. To control for contamination, each cDNA library was double barcoded with a SMART-Mk sample barcode plus Illumina barcodes. TruSeq adapter sequences along with Illumina sample barcodes were introduced in two successive PCR steps. The Illumina HiSeq platform was used with custom primers to sequence TCR alpha and beta cDNA libraries. As for how the authors treated the data: MiGEC was used to process raw reads and extract unique molecular identifiers, and MiXCR was used to find CDR3 positions. For each individual, recombination models were inferred using an EM algorithm with the repgenHMM and IGoR tools. The tcR package in R was used for shared clonotype analysis, with sharing normalized by the product of cloneset sizes. To study raw recombination without the effects of thymic and clonal selection, out-of-frame nonproductive sequences were analyzed. TCRdb applied fastp at Q25 and MiXCR to the public reads, then kept only in-frame beta chains. Identical CDR3 proteins give one entry, which carries the most common genes and DNA. These V and J calls derive from TCRdb rather than the authors' analysis. The sample table contains around 340,000 distinct CDR3 sequences; only one count was recorded for approximately 8.7% of them. The leading ten clones occupy under 10% of the sample.

Only healthy Caucasian donors were included. Three unrelated non-twin adults were also sequenced: a male aged 18 to 30, a male aged 50 to 60 and a female aged 50 to 60. Miltenyi CD45RO+ enrichment and human naive T-cell isolation kits were used to isolate memory (CD45RO+) and naive T cells from PBMC. The source is a woman in her forties or fifties in good health. The sequencing input was naive T cells sorted from blood. Sample cell subset or site, as interpreted from the label and publication: cells isolated with a human naive T-cell isolation kit. The chain is made from TRBV7-7 and TRBJ2-2; possibly the D gene is TRBD1, per 6 matching bases. The sequenced DNA: TGTGCCAGCAGCCCTGGGGGACAACCCTGGGAGCTGTTTTTT. Its amino acids are CASSPGGQPWELFF.